This T cell receptor (beta chain) was documented in a study of OX40 agonist ivuxolimab in advanced cancers. Study details: Patients assigned to dose escalation were diagnosed with hepatocellular carcinoma, melanoma, renal cell or head and neck cancer.

Regarding the study as a whole: Specificity for antigen went undetermined in the expanded peripheral T cells. Clonal expansion was among the lowest in partial responders at 0.1-3.0 mg/kg, especially CD8+.

This clone was seen only a few times. What it recognizes is unknown. Generated by immunoSEQ multiplex PCR, the TCRdb table keeps only in-frame clones and is missing some. The repertoire includes tens of thousands of clones, 90% of them detected once, and 4.5% to 6% sits in the top ten. V lost 4 bases, J lost 6 bases, and 16 bases lay in between. The germline gives CDR1 LNHDA, CDR2 SQIVND (reference sequence). The CDR3 totals 15 residues. Collection of blood occurred at baseline, at cycle 4 day 1, and at cycle 7 day 1. The sample in question was CD4+ or CD8+ T cells sorted from blood, obtained in a trial of the OX40 agonist ivuxolimab. The chain employs TRBV19 and TRBJ2-4, with D perhaps TRBD1 or TRBD2 (5 bases each). The sequence derives from an adult with an advanced solid tumor such as melanoma, head and neck, liver or kidney cancer. CDR3 amino acids: CASSTGAPGGNIQYF. For the CDR3, the DNA is TGTGCCAGTAGTACCGGGGCGCCAGGCGGAAACATTCAGTACTTC. The full variable domain, its missing parts supplied by reference TRBV19 and TRBJ2-4, is DGGITQSPKYLFRKEGQNVTLSCEQNLNHDAMYWYRQDPGQGLRLIYYSQIVNDFQKGDIAEGYSVSREKKESFPLTVTSAQKNPTAFYLCASSTGAPGGNIQYFGAGTRLSVL.